A single sample gave rise to the 16 T cell receptor beta chains below, sequenced in a study of T cell responses to AZD1222 COVID-19 vaccine. The protocol was immunoSEQ multiplex PCR, while the TCRdb copy is restricted to in-frame clones and leaves out a portion. This table holds around 200,000 clones, around 88% found once. The starting material was peripheral blood, obtained on day 0 of AZD1222 vaccination. Source of these receptors: an adult in good health.

The V call is TRBV14, the J call TRBJ1-2; tentatively, D is TRBD1 (6 bases). V lost 3 bases and J lost 4, with 6 bases in between. CDR3 length equals 12 residues. CDR1 and CDR2 (germline): SGHDN, FVKESK. The CDR3 bases are TGTGCCAGCAGCCAGACAGGCTATGGCTACACCTTC. This translates into CASSQTGYGYTF. The full variable domain, its missing parts supplied by reference TRBV14 and TRBJ1-2, is EAGVTQFPSHSVIEKGQTVTLRCDPISGHDNLYWYRRVMGKEIKFLLHFVKESKQDESGMPNNRFLAERTGGTYSTLKVQPAELEDSGVYFCASSQTGYGYTFGSGTRLTVV.

J is TRBJ2-1 and V is TRBV7-2; D might be TRBD2 (7 bases). The CDR3 has 15 residues. Germline loops: CDR1 SGHTA, CDR2 FQGNSA. The germline V and J ends were trimmed by 5 bases and 4 bases, with 15 bases remaining between them. The CDR3 coding sequence is TGTGCCAGCAGCCCCGTAGGGGGGGATTACAATGAGCAGTTCTTC. Translating gives CASSPVGGDYNEQFF.

The DNA of the CDR3 is TGTGCCAGCAGCTTAGAGGTGGGCAGAAGGGCCGGGGGCTACACCTTC. This codes for CASSLEVGRRAGGYTF. V and J are TRBV7-9 and TRBJ1-2; D not certain. V was pared by 1 base and J by 8 bases, with 20 bases between. From germline, CDR1 is SEHNR and CDR2 FQNEAQ (reference sequence). The CDR3 is 16 residues long.

V usage is TRBV27 and J usage is TRBJ2-3; D possibly matches TRBD1 or TRBD2 (7 bases each). The germline gives CDR1 MNHEY, CDR2 SMNVEV (reference sequence). This CDR3 spans 15 amino acids. Trimming removed 5 bases from V and 6 bases from J, with 18 bases in between. The CDR3 is CASSHQGGTTDTQYF. The CDR3 DNA reads as TGTGCCAGCAGTCATCAGGGGGGGACCACGGATACGCAGTATTTT.

This chain uses TRBV7-9 with TRBJ1-1, with 8 bases identical to TRBD1. The CDR3 has 12 amino acids. After removal of 5 bases from V and 12 bases from J, the junction contained 8 bases not matched to a gene. From germline, CDR1 is SEHNR and CDR2 FQNEAQ (reference sequence). Here the CDR3 DNA reads TGTGCCAGCAGCCTAGGACAGGGTAGGCCTTTCTTT. Its protein product is CASSLGQGRPFF.

This clone was recorded only once. The chain is built from TRBV11-2 and TRBJ1-4; D unclear. This CDR3 spans 14 amino acids. The germline gives CDR1 SGHAT, CDR2 FQNNGV. Trimming pared 1 base from V and 5 bases from J, leaving 8 bases between. The CDR3 here is CASSLGAGNEKLFF. Here the CDR3 DNA reads TGTGCCAGCAGCTTAGGTGCGGGGAATGAAAAACTGTTTTTT.

A note on this clone: Compared with germline, one end of the junction differs, possibly owing to a read error. The chain couples TRBV7-7 to TRBJ2-3, with D unresolved. Germline V gene lookup returns CDR1 SSHAT and CDR2 FNYEAQ (reference sequence). The CDR3 is 13 residues long. CDR3 sequence reads: CASSLSHTDTQYF. The CDR3 DNA reads as TGTGCTAGCAGCTTAAGTCACACAGATACGCAGTATTTT.

This chain links TRBV27 with TRBJ2-3; 7 positions match TRBD1. This CDR3 region has 14 residues. Germline CDR1 reads MNHEY; CDR2 reads SMNVEV (reference sequence). The trim removed 6 bases at V and 8 bases at J, leaving 11 bases unmatched. CDR3 nucleotide sequence: TGTGCCAGCAGCACAGGGGCGCCAGTCGGTACGCAGTATTTT. Encoded protein: CASSTGAPVGTQYF.

The chain uses TRBV5-1 and TRBJ2-4; a possible D gene is TRBD1 (6 bases). The CDR3 sequence is 13 residues long. From germline, CDR1 is SGHRS and CDR2 YFSETQ. Trimming removed 3 bases from V and 7 bases from J, with 11 bases in between. CDR3 bases: TGCGCCAGCAGCTCGACAGGCACGAACATTCAGTACTTC. This gives the protein CASSSTGTNIQYF.

The chain uses TRBV2 and TRBJ2-1; 12 bases align to TRBD2. J gave up 5 bases and V 7 bases, and 12 bases lay outside the gene matches. The germline V gene encodes CDR1 SNHLY and CDR2 FYNNEI. The CDR3 totals 17 residues. Here the CDR3 reads CASTPGLAGLSDNEQFF. Here the CDR3 DNA reads TGTGCCAGCACCCCTGGACTAGCGGGGCTCTCGGACAATGAGCAGTTCTTC.

The chain links TRBV2 to TRBJ1-1; 7 positions match TRBD1. Germline CDR1 SNHLY, CDR2 FYNNEI. V gave up 4 bases and J gave up 0 bases; unmatched junction bases: 5. The CDR3 sequence is 15 residues long. CDR3 residues: CASSVGQVMNTEAFF. DNA for the CDR3: TGTGCCAGCAGTGTTGGACAGGTCATGAACACTGAAGCTTTCTTT. The full variable domain, with the rest looked up from reference TRBV2 and TRBJ1-1, is EPEVTQTPSHQVTQMGQEVILRCVPISNHLYFYWYRQILGQKVEFLVSFYNNEISEKSEIFDDQFSVERPDGSNFTLKIRSTKLEDSAMYFCASSVGQVMNTEAFFGQGTRLTVV.

The chain has TRBV7-3 and TRBJ2-2; 12 bases are shared with TRBD2. Losses at the gene ends were 5 bases for V and 4 bases for J; bases not matched to a gene: 8. Looked up from germline, CDR1 is SGHTA and CDR2 is FQGTGA. The CDR3 totals 17 residues. CDR3 residues: CASSPTSGRWGTGELFF. In DNA form, the CDR3 reads TGTGCCAGCAGCCCGACTAGCGGGAGATGGGGCACCGGGGAGCTGTTTTTT. Filled out from reference TRBV7-3 and TRBJ2-2, the complete variable domain reads GAGVSQTPSNKVTEKGKYVELRCDPISGHTALYWYRQSLGQGPEFLIYFQGTGAADDSGLPNDRFFAVRPEGSVSTLKIQRTERGDSAVYLCASSPTSGRWGTGELFFGEGSRLTVL.

J is TRBJ2-7 and V is TRBV19; 8 nucleotides line up with TRBD2. V shed 6 bases and J 3 bases; nucleotides not matched to a gene: 13. The CDR3 length is 16 residues. Germline V CDR1 and CDR2: LNHDA, SQIVND (reference sequence). The CDR3 region has the DNA TGTGCCAGTAGGCGCGAGGGAGCGGGAGACCTCTACGAGCAGTACTTC. This translates into CASRREGAGDLYEQYF.

V is TRBV19 and J is TRBJ1-4; no firm D call. The CDR3 runs to 15 residues. Trimming shortened V by 6 bases and J by 7 bases, and 18 bases separated the two germline ends. Germline CDR1 LNHDA, CDR2 SQIVND (reference sequence). The chain's CDR3 is CASSPDPGGGEKLFF. In nucleotides, the CDR3 is TGTGCCAGTAGCCCAGACCCGGGAGGCGGTGAAAAACTGTTTTTT.

CDR3 DNA sequence: TGTGCCAGCAGTTTTACACCGAGCGAGCAGTACTTC. Its protein is CASSFTPSEQYF. The chain joins TRBV12-3 or TRBV12-4 to TRBJ2-7; D not certain. The CDR3 covers 12 residues. V lost 3 bases to trimming and J lost 6 bases, with 9 bases between them.

This clone occurred once. The chain is built from TRBV9 and TRBJ1-6; possible D gene TRBD1, 5 bases. From germline, CDR1 is SGDLS and CDR2 YYNGEE. Between the trimmed V and J ends, which lost 0 bases and 7 bases, there was a span of 17 bases. The CDR3 consists of 17 residues. CDR3 nucleotides: TGTGCCAGCAGCGTAGGGAGGGGACCCGAGGAAAATTCACCCCTCCACTTT. Translation gives CASSVGRGPEENSPLHF.